The clone carrying this TCR beta chain showed up many times. RNA was extracted from 2 to 2.5 ml of whole blood of healthy adults. Reverse transcription of blood and skin TCR RNA was primed at alpha and beta constant regions. One entry per CDR3 protein, called by TCRdb with MiXCR from the 5' RACE reads. Of about 22,000 distinct CDR3 sequences in the sample, 3.5% to 5% were seen once. The data belong to a study of naive and memory T cell subsets. The CDR3 consists of 15 residues. The V and J ends lost 4 bases and 2 bases respectively, with 12 bases between them. From germline, CDR1 is MGHRA and CDR2 YSYEKL.

The chain uses TRBV4-1 and TRBJ2-1; D uncertain. The clonotype was recovered from a male donor in good health. CDR3 DNA sequence: TGCGCCAGCAGCCCCCCCCCCCACGCCTACAATGAGCAGTTCTTC. Its translation is CASSPPPHAYNEQFF.